This is a list of T cell receptor beta chains from one sample in a study of cytomegalovirus exposure and HLA in healthy donors. Sequencing used immunoSEQ multiplex PCR; TCRdb keeps in-frame clones, though not all of them. Here the sample spans 130,000 or so clones, approximately 72% being singletons. Sequenced sample: PBMCs. The receptors were gathered from a woman between 50 and 59 years old in good health and CMV-seropositive. The CDR3 runs from the conserved cysteine through the conserved F or W. The D gene is left open where the match is weak. The size field is filled for only some rows; it gives once, few, many or a size class.

once	TRBV30	.	TRBJ1-5	TGTGCCTGGAGTGTACCGACGGGACATCCTGGGAATCAGCCCCAGCATTTT	CAWSVPTGHPGNQPQHF
.	TRBV2	TRBD1	TRBJ2-5	TGTGCCAGCAGTGAAGCCTCCGGGACAGCCGTTCAAGAGACCCAGTACTTC	CASSEASGTAVQETQYF
.	TRBV4-1	TRBD2	TRBJ2-1	TGCGCCAGCAGCCTTACCGGGACTAGCGTGAAGGTTGAGCAGTTCTTC	CASSLTGTSVKVEQFF
.	TRBV6-5	TRBD1	TRBJ2-7	TGTGCCAGCAGCGACAGGGGCGCCTACGAGCAGTACTTC	CASSDRGAYEQYF
.	TRBV7-2	.	TRBJ2-1	TGTGCCAGCAGCTTAGGGCCAGGGCGTGAGCAGTTCTTC	CASSLGPGREQFF
.	TRBV7-2	TRBD2	TRBJ2-1	TGTGCCAGCAGCTTTCGGGAGGCACGCAATGAGCAGTTCTTC	CASSFREARNEQFF
.	TRBV11-2	TRBD1	TRBJ1-4	TGTGCCAGCAGCTTTGGACAGGGCTCAACTAATGAAAAACTGTTTTTT	CASSFGQGSTNEKLFF
.	TRBV5-1	.	TRBJ2-7	TGCGCCAGCAGCTTAGGCAGGGCCTACGAGCAGTACTTC	CASSLGRAYEQYF
.	TRBV19	.	TRBJ1-1	TGTGCCAGTAGTATAGATCAGGGAATGAACACTGAAGCTTTCTTT	CASSIDQGMNTEAFF
.	TRBV15	TRBD1	TRBJ2-5	TGTGCCACCAGCAGAGACAGGGGGCGCTGGGAGACCCAGTACTTC	CATSRDRGRWETQYF
.	TRBV11-2	TRBD1	TRBJ1-5	TGTGCCAGCAGTTCCGACAGGGTGAATCAGCCCCAGCATTTT	CASSSDRVNQPQHF
.	TRBV19	TRBD2	TRBJ2-3	TGTGCCAGCGCCCGGTCGGAGGGAGGGCCGGCAGATACGCAGTATTTT	CASARSEGGPADTQYF
.	TRBV7-6	TRBD2	TRBJ2-3	TGTGCCAGCAGCTTAGAAGGACTAGCGAGGTGGGGGGATACGCAGTATTTT	CASSLEGLARWGDTQYF
.	TRBV11-2	TRBD2	TRBJ2-3	TGTGCCAGCAGCTTACTAGCGGGACAAGACACAGATACGCAGTATTTT	CASSLLAGQDTDTQYF
.	TRBV7-3	.	TRBJ2-3	TGTGCCAGCAGCTCTACGCTTATGGTCGACAGTCCTAGCACAGATACGCAGTATTTT	CASSSTLMVDSPSTDTQYF
.	TRBV2	TRBD1	TRBJ1-2	TGTGCCAGCGAGATAGACAGGGACTATGGCTACACCTTC	CASEIDRDYGYTF
many	TRBV28	.	TRBJ1-2	TGTGCCAGCAGTTTGGGTGGGCCAGTCTATGGCTACACCTTC	CASSLGGPVYGYTF
.	TRBV19	TRBD1	TRBJ1-5	TGTGCCAGTAGTATGACAGGGGGGACACATAGCAATCAGCCCCAGCATTTT	CASSMTGGTHSNQPQHF
.	TRBV7-9	.	TRBJ2-7	TGTGCCAGCAGCTTAGCCGGGACTGTAAATGGGGAGCAGTACTTC	CASSLAGTVNGEQYF
few	TRBV2	.	TRBJ1-1	TGTGCCAGCAGTGTGGAGGGGCGGACTGAAGCTTTCTTT	CASSVEGRTEAFF
.	TRBV7-2	TRBD2	TRBJ2-7	TGTGCCAGCAGCATGGGGACTAGTCTCTACGAGCAGTACTTC	CASSMGTSLYEQYF
.	TRBV2	.	TRBJ1-2	TGTGCCAGCAGTGAGTCGTCCTACTCACTCTATGGCTACACCTTC	CASSESSYSLYGYTF
.	TRBV27	TRBD2	TRBJ2-1	TGTGCCAGCAGTTATGCTAGCGGCTCCTACAATGAGCAGTTCTTC	CASSYASGSYNEQFF
few	TRBV29-1	.	TRBJ2-2	TGCAGCGTTGTCGGGAACACCGGGGAGCTGTTTTTT	CSVVGNTGELFF
.	TRBV9	TRBD2	TRBJ2-7	TGTGCCAGCAGCGTCGGGACTAGCGGGGGGGCCGGTTACGAGCAGTACTTC	CASSVGTSGGAGYEQYF
.	TRBV7-8	TRBD1	TRBJ1-1	TGTGCCAGCAGCCCCCGGACAGGGGAGAACACTGAAGCTTTCTTT	CASSPRTGENTEAFF
few	TRBV2	.	TRBJ1-2	TGTGCCAGCACCCAGGACGGAACGGGGGGCTACACCTTC	CASTQDGTGGYTF
.	TRBV6-1	.	TRBJ1-2	TGTGCCAGCAGCCCTACAGAGTCTAACTATGGCTACACCTTC	CASSPTESNYGYTF
.	TRBV7-2	TRBD2	TRBJ2-5	TGTGCCAGCAGCTGGACTAGCGCGGCCCAGTACTTC	CASSWTSAAQYF
.	TRBV11-3	TRBD2	TRBJ2-3	TGTGCCAGCAGCTTAGGTCCGTGGAGCGGGAGTAGCCCAGATACGCAGTATTTT	CASSLGPWSGSSPDTQYF
.	TRBV9	.	TRBJ2-1	TGTGCCAGCAGCGTAGCGGTATCCCCCAATGAGCAGTTCTTC	CASSVAVSPNEQFF
.	TRBV7-3	TRBD2	TRBJ2-3	TGTGCCAGCAGCCCCACGGGACTAGCGGGCACAGATACGCAGTATTTT	CASSPTGLAGTDTQYF
.	TRBV13	.	TRBJ2-7	TGTGCCAGCAGCTTACGCGGGAACTCCTACGAGCAGTACTTC	CASSLRGNSYEQYF
.	TRBV18	TRBD1	TRBJ1-6	TGTGCCAGCTCTTCGGACAGGGGGCCTAATTCACCCCTCCACTTT	CASSSDRGPNSPLHF
.	TRBV5-1	TRBD1	TRBJ2-2	TGCGCCAGCAGCTTGCCCGCGGACAGGGGGTATACCGGGGAGCTGTTTTTT	CASSLPADRGYTGELFF
once	TRBV5-1	.	TRBJ2-5	TGCGCCAGCAGCTTGGGAACCCTTCGGGGGTCAGACAAGGAGACCCAGTACTTC	CASSLGTLRGSDKETQYF
.	TRBV9	.	TRBJ2-5	TGTGCCAGCAGCCATCGGGCCAACGGGGGAGAGACCCAGTACTTC	CASSHRANGGETQYF
.	TRBV19	.	TRBJ2-1	TGTGCCAGTAGTCGACAGAGCTCCTACAATGAGCAGTTCTTC	CASSRQSSYNEQFF
.	TRBV13	.	TRBJ2-5	TGTGCCAGCAGCTTAGACCGACAGGGAGGGACCCAGTACTTC	CASSLDRQGGTQYF
.	TRBV9	.	TRBJ2-7	TGTGCCAGCAGCGTAGGACAGGCCGACTACGAGCAGTACTTC	CASSVGQADYEQYF
.	TRBV9	.	TRBJ1-6	TGTGCCAGCAGCCCGGGACTCCGGAGCTCCTATAATTCACCCCTCCACTTT	CASSPGLRSSYNSPLHF
.	TRBV6-6	.	TRBJ2-3	TGTGCCAGCACATCGGGGGAGGCTTGGCCAGATACGCAGTATTTT	CASTSGEAWPDTQYF
.	TRBV2	.	TRBJ1-2	TGTGCCAGCGAGAAGGGGGAGTATGAATATGGCTACACCTTC	CASEKGEYEYGYTF
.	TRBV7-8	.	TRBJ1-4	TGTGCCAGCAGCTTCAATACAGTTGCAACTAATGAAAAACTGTTTTTT	CASSFNTVATNEKLFF
many	TRBV7-9	.	TRBJ2-1	TGTGCCAGCAGCAAACAGGGAGTACACAATGAGCAGTTCTTC	CASSKQGVHNEQFF
.	TRBV20-1	.	TRBJ2-2	TGCAGTGCTAGGAGTACCGGGGAGCTGTTTTTT	CSARSTGELFF
.	TRBV4-3	TRBD1	TRBJ1-5	TGCGCCAGCAGCCCCGACAGGGGGGTGTGGCAGCCCCAGCATTTT	CASSPDRGVWQPQHF
.	TRBV7-6	TRBD1	TRBJ2-3	TGTGCCAGCAGCGCAACCGGGACAGGGGATGGAGATACGCAGTATTTT	CASSATGTGDGDTQYF
few	TRBV9	TRBD1	TRBJ2-1	TGTGCCAGCAGCCCGGGACAGGGGGCGATTGAGCAGTTCTTC	CASSPGQGAIEQFF
.	TRBV5-4	TRBD1	TRBJ2-1	TGTGCCAGCAGCAGGACAGGGGGCACCTACAATGAGCAGTTCTTC	CASSRTGGTYNEQFF
.	TRBV13	.	TRBJ2-7	TGTGCCAGCAGCTCGCTCACGGACGAGCAGTACTTC	CASSSLTDEQYF
.	TRBV4-1	TRBD1	TRBJ1-2	TGCGCCAGCAGCCAAGACTCGGACAGGGGGTATGGCTACACCTTC	CASSQDSDRGYGYTF
.	TRBV4-3	TRBD1	TRBJ1-1	TGCGCCAGCAGCCAAAGGTGGTGGACAGGGTCTCAGGGTACTGAAGCTTTCTTT	CASSQRWWTGSQGTEAFF
.	TRBV5-1	TRBD1	TRBJ2-5	TGCGCCAGCAGCTTGGGCTTTGGGGACAGGAGACAAGAGACCCAGTACTTC	CASSLGFGDRRQETQYF
.	TRBV7-9	TRBD1	TRBJ2-7	TGTGCCAGCAGCCGTGGGGACAGGGTCAACGAGCAGTACTTC	CASSRGDRVNEQYF